Sequencing of this T cell receptor beta chain was carried out in a study of CD8+ T cells in alopecia areata. On the study more broadly: Treated patients swallowed 5 to 10 mg of oral tofacitinib twice daily. Regarding the study as a whole: In scalp and blood, many expanded lesional clones persisted during tofacitinib. It was lesional scalp, especially alopecia totalis/universalis, that showed higher clonality than normal scalp.

With 6 bases clipped from V and 5 bases from J, the junction kept 10 bases outside the gene matches. Germline CDR1 SQVTM, CDR2 ANQGSEA. The CDR3 length is 14 residues. In this sample, this clone turned up many times. The antigen is undetermined. Treatment of the sample: oral pan-JAK inhibitor, 5-10 mg twice daily. Following extraction, RNA underwent reverse transcription to cDNA, which served as the sequencing template. Profiled with immunoSEQ multiplex PCR; TCRdb holds only in-frame clones, not every one. Found here are approximately 190,000 clones, nearly 60% of them singletons; the top ten hold 5.5%.

Sample: CD4+ T cells sorted from blood, taken at week 24, from a patient treated with tofacitinib. The sequence came from a human donor with alopecia areata. The rearrangement links TRBV29-1 to TRBJ2-3, with TRBD2 identical over 8 bases. DNA of the CDR3: TGCAGCGTATCAGCGGGAGAGGTTGTAGATACGCAGTATTTT. Its protein product is CSVSAGEVVDTQYF.